This T cell receptor (beta chain) appears in the sequencing data of a study of CD8 T cells in Susac syndrome. The RNA input was about 0.5 to 1 ug, and it was reverse transcribed with random hexamers. TCRdb analysed the immunoSEQ multiplex PCR reads with MiXCR anew, one entry per CDR3 protein. The sample yields around 170,000 distinct CDR3 sequences, under 95% seen once. Specimen: CD4+ T cells from PBMCs. This clonotype was obtained from a human donor in good health.

The CDR3 DNA reads TGCAGTGCGACCGACGGGGGCCGATACGTTATGGAGACCCAGTACTTC. Protein sequence: CSATDGGRYVMETQYF. J is TRBJ2-5 and V is TRBV20-1; tentatively, D is TRBD1 or TRBD2 (6 bases each). The CDR3 contains 16 residues. The ends were cut back, 6 bases at V and 5 bases at J, with 25 bases in the middle. Germline CDR1 is DFQATT and CDR2 is SNEGSKA (reference sequence).